This TCR beta chain was recovered during a study of T-cell memory formation after mild COVID-19. To note about this clonotype: Its specificity is unknown.

Study results and caveats: CD4/CD8 balance held among clones contracting day 15 to 85, and later expanders leaned CD4+. Pre-infection memory carried some responding clones, suggesting that cross-reactive memory joined. Contracting CD4+ clones were located mainly in CM and EM, and CD8+ clones in EMRA.

Barcoded TCR alpha and TCR beta cDNA libraries with UMIs came from 5'RACE using constant-segment primers. TCRdb reanalysed the 5' RACE reads using MiXCR and keeps one entry per CDR3 protein. The sample lists fewer than 150,000 distinct CDR3 sequences; 11% to 15% were seen once. Material for sequencing was PBMCs or a T cell subset sorted from them (not recorded which). The TCR sequence derives from an adult woman who had mild COVID-19 (a few samples of this study predate the infection). Cell type and time point are not known.

The CDR3 bases are TGTGCCAGCAGCGTGGGGGGGACTAATGAAAAACTGTTTTTT. This gives the protein CASSVGGTNEKLFF. V and J are TRBV9 and TRBJ1-4, with D tentatively TRBD1 (5 bases). From germline, CDR1 is SGDLS and CDR2 YYNGEE. The CDR3 consists of 14 residues. V lost 2 bases and J lost 2, with 7 bases in between.